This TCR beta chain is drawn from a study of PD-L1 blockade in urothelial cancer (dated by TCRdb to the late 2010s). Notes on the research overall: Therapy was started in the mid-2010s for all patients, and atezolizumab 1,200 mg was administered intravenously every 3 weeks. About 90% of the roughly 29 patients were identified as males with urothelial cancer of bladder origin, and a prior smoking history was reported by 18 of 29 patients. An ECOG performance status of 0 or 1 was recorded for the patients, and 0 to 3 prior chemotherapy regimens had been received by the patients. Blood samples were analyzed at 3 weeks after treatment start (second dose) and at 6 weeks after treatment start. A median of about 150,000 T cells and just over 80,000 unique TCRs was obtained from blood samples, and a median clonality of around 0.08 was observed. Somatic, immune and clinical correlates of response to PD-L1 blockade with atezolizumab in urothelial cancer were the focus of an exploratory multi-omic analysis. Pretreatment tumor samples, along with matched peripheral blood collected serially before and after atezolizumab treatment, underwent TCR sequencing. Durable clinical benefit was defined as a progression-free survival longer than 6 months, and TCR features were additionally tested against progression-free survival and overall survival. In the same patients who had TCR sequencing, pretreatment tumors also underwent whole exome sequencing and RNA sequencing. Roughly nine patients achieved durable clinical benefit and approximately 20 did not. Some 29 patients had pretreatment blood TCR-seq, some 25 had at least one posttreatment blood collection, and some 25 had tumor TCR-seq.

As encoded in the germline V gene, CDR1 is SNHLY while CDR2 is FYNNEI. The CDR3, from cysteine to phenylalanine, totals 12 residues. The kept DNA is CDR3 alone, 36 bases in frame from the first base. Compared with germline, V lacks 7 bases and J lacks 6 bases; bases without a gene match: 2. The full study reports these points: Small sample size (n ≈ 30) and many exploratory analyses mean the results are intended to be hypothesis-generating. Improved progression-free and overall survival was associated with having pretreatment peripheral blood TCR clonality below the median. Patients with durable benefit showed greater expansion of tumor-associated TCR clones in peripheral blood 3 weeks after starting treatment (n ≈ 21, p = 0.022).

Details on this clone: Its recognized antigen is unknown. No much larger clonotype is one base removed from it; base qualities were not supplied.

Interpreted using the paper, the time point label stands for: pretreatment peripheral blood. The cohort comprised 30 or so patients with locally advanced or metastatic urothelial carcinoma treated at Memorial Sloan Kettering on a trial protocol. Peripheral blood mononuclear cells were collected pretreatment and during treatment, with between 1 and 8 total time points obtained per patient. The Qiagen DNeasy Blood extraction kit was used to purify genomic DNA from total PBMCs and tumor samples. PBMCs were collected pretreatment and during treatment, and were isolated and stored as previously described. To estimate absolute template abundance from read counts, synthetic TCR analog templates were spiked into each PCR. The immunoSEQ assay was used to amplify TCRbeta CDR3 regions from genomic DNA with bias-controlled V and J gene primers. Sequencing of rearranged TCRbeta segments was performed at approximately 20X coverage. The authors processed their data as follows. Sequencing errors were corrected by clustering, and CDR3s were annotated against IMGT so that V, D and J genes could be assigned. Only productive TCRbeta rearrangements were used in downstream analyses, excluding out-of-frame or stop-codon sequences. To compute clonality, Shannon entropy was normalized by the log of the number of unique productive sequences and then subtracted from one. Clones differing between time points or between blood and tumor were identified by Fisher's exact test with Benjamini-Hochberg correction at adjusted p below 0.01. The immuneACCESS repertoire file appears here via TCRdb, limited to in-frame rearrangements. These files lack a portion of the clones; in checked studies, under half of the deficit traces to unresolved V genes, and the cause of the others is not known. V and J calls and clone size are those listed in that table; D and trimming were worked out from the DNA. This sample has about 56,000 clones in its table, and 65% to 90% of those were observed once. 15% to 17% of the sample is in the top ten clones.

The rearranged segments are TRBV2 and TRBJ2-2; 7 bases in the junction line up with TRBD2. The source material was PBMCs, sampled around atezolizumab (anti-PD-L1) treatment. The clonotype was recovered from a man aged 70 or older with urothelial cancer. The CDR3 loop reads CASTRGAGELFF. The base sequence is TGTGCCAGCACCCGGGGGGCCGGGGAGCTGTTTTTT.